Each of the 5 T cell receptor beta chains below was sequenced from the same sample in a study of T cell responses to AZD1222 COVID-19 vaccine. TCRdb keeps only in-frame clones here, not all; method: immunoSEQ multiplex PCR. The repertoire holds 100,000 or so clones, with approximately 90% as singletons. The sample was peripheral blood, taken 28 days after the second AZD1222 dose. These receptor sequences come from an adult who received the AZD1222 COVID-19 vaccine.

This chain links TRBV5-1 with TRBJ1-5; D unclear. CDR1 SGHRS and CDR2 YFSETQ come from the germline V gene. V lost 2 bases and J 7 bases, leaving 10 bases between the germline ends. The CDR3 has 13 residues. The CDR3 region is CASSLSGPQPQHF. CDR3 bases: TGCGCCAGCAGCTTATCGGGCCCCCAGCCCCAGCATTTT.

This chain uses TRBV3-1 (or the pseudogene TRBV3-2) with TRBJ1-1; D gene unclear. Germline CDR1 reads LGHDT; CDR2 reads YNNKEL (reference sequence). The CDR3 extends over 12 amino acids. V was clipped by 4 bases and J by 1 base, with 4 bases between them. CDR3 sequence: CASSRTNTEAFF. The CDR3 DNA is TGTGCCAGCAGCCGGACGAACACTGAAGCTTTCTTT.

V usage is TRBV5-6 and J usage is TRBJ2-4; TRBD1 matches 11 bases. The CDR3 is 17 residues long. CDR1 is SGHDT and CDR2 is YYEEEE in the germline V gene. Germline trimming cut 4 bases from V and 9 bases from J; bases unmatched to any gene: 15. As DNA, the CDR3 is TGTGCCAGCAGCGACGCCGGGACAGGGGGATTGAAAGCCATTCAGTACTTC. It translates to CASSDAGTGGLKAIQYF.

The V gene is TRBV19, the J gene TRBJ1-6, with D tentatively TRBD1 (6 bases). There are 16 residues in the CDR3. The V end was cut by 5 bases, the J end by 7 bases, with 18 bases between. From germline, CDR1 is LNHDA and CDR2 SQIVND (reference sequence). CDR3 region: CASSGGWQGLNSPLHF. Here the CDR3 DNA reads TGTGCCAGTAGTGGGGGGTGGCAGGGGCTGAATTCACCCCTCCACTTT.

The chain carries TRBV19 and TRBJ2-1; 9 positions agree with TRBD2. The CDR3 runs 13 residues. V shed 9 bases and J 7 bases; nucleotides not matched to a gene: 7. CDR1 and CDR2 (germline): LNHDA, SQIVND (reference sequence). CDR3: CASRSGRYNEQFF. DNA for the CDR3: TGTGCCAGCAGAAGCGGGAGGTATAATGAGCAGTTCTTC. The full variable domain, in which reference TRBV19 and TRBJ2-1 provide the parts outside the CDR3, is DGGITQSPKYLFRKEGQNVTLSCEQNLNHDAMYWYRQDPGQGLRLIYYSQIVNDFQKGDIAEGYSVSREKKESFPLTVTSAQKNPTAFYLCASRSGRYNEQFFGPGTRLTVL.